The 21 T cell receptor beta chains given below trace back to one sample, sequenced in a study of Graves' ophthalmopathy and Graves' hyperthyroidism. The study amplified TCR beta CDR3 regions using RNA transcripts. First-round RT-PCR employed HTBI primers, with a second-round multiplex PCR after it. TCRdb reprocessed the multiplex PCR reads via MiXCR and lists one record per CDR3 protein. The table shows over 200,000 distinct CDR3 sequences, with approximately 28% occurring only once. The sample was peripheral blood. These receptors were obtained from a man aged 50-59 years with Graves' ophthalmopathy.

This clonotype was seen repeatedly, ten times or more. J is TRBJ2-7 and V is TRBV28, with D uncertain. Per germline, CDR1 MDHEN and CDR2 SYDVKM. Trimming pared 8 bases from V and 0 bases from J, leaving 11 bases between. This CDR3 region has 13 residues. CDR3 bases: TGTGCCAGCTCACTTCCCCACTCCTACGAGCAGTACTTC. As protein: CASSLPHSYEQYF.

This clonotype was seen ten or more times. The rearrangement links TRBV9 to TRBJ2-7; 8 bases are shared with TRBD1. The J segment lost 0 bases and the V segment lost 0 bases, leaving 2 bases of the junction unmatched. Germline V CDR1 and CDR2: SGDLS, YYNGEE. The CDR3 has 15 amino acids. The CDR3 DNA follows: TGTGCCAGCAGCGTAGCAGGGACAGGCTCCTACGAGCAGTACTTC. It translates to CASSVAGTGSYEQYF.

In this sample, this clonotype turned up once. The DNA for the CDR3 is TGTGCCAGCAGTTTACGGCTAGCTAGGGACGGGGAGCTGTTTTTT. Amino acids: CASSLRLARDGELFF. The V gene is TRBV12-3 or TRBV12-4, the J gene TRBJ2-2; D perhaps matches TRBD2 (5 bases). This CDR3 is built from 15 residues. The V and J ends lost 2 bases and 7 bases respectively, with 14 bases between them.

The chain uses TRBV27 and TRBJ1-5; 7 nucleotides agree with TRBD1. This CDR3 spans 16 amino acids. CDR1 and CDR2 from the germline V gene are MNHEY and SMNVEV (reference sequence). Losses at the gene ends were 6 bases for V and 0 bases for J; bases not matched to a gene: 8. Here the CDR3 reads CASRPGQTHSNQPQHF. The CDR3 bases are TGTGCCAGCAGACCGGGACAGACTCATAGCAATCAGCCCCAGCATTTT.

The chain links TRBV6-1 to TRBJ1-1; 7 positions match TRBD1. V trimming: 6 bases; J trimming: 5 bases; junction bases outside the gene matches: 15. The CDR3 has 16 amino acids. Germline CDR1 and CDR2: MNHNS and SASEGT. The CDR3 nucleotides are TGTGCCAGCAGAGAGGAAGACAGGGCCGGGAGGACTGAAGCTTTCTTT. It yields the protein CASREEDRAGRTEAFF.

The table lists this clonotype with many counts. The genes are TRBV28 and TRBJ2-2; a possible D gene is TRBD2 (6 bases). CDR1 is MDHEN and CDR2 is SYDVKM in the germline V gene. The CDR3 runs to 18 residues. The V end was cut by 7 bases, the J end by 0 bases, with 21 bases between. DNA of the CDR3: TGTGCCAGCAAGTTACCCAGCCGGGGGTTAGCGAACACCGGGGAGCTGTTTTTT. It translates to CASKLPSRGLANTGELFF.

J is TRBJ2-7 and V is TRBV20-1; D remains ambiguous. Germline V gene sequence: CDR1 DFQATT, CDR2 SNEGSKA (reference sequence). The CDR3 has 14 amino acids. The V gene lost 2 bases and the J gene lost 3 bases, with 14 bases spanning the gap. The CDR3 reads CSARPSERNYEQYF. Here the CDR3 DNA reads TGCAGTGCTAGACCTTCGGAGCGAAACTACGAGCAGTACTTC.

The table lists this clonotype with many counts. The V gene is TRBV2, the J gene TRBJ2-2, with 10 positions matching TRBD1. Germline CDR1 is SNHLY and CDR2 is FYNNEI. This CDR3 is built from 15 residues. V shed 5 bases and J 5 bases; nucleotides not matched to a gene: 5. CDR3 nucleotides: TGTGCCAGCAGTCGACAGGGGGCGACGACCGGGGAGCTGTTTTTT. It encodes CASSRQGATTGELFF. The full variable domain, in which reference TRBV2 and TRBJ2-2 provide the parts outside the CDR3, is EPEVTQTPSHQVTQMGQEVILRCVPISNHLYFYWYRQILGQKVEFLVSFYNNEISEKSEIFDDQFSVERPDGSNFTLKIRSTKLEDSAMYFCASSRQGATTGELFFGEGSRLTVL.

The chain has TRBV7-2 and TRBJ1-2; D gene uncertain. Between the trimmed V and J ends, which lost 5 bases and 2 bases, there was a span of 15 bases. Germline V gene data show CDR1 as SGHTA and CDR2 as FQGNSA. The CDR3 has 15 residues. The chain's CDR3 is CASSPSLGLNYGYTF. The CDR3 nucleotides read TGTGCCAGCAGCCCCTCCCTGGGCTTAAACTATGGCTACACCTTC. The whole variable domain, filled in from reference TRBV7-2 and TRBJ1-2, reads GAGVSQSPSNKVTEKGKDVELRCDPISGHTALYWYRQSLGQGLEFLIYFQGNSAPDKSGLPSDRFSAERTGGSVSTLTIQRTQQEDSAVYLCASSPSLGLNYGYTFGSGTRLTVV.

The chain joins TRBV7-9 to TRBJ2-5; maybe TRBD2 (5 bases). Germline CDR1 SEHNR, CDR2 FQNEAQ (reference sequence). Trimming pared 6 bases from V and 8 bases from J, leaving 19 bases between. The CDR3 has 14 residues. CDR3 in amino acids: CASSPEDARETQYF. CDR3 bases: TGTGCCAGCAGTCCCGAGGACGCCCGGGAAACCCAGTACTTC.

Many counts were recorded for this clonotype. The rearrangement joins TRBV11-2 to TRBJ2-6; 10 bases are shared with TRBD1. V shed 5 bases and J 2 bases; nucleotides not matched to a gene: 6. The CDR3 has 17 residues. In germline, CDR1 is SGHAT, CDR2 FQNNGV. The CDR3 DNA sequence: TGTGCCAGCAGCCCCGACAGGGGGCGCCCTGGGGCCAACGTCCTGACTTTC. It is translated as CASSPDRGRPGANVLTF.

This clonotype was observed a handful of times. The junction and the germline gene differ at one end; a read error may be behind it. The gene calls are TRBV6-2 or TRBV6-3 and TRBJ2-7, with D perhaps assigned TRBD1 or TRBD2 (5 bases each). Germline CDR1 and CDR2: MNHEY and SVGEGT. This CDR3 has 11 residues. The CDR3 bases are TGTGCCAGCAGTTGGGGGTACGCGCAGTACTTC. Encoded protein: CASSWGYAQYF.

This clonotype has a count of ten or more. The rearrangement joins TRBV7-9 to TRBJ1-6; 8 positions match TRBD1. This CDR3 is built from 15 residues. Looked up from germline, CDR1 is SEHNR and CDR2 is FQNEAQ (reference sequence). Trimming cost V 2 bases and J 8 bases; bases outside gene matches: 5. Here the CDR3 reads CASSLSGTGDSPLHF. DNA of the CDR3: TGTGCCAGCAGCTTATCGGGGACAGGAGATTCACCCCTCCACTTT.

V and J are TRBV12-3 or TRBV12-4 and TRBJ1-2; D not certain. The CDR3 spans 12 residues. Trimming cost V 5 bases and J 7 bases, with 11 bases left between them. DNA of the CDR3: TGTGCCAGCAGTCCATCAACTGGTGGCTACACCTTC. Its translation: CASSPSTGGYTF.

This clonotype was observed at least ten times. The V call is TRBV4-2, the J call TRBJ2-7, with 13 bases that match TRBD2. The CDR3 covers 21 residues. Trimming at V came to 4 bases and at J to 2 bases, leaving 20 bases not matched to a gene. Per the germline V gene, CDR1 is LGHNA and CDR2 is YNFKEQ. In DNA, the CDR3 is TGTGCCAGCAGCCGGACAGGGGGAACCTCCGGGACTAGCGGGACTACCTACGAGCAGTACTTC. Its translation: CASSRTGGTSGTSGTTYEQYF.

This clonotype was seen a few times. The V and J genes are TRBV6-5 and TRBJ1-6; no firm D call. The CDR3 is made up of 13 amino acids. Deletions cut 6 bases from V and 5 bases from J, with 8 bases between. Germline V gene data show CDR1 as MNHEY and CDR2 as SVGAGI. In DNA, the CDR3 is TGTGCCAGCAGACGGACTGATAATTCACCCCTCCACTTT. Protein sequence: CASRRTDNSPLHF.

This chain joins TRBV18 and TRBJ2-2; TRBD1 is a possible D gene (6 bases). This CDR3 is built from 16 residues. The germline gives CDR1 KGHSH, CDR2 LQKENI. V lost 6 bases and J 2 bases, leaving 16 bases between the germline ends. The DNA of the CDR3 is TGTGCCAGCTCGCCTTCGCCGGGACACAACACCGGGGAGCTGTTTTTT. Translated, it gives CASSPSPGHNTGELFF.

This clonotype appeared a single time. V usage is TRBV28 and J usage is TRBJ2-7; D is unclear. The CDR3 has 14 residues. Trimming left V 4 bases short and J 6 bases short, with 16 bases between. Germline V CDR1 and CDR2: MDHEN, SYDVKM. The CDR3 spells CASSSPASQLEQYF. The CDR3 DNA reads TGTGCCAGCAGTTCCCCCGCTAGTCAGCTCGAGCAGTACTTC.

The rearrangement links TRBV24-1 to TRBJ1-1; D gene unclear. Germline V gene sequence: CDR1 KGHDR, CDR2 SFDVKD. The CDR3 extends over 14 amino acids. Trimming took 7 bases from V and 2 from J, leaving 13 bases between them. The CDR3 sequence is CATRGGMGNTEAFF. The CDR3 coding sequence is TGTGCCACCAGGGGAGGGATGGGAAACACTGAAGCTTTCTTT.

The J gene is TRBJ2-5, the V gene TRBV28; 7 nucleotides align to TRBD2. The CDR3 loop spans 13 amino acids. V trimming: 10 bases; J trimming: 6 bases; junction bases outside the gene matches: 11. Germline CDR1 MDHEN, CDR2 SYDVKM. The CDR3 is CANSRRGSQTQYF. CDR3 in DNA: TGTGCCAACTCCAGACGCGGGAGCCAGACCCAGTACTTC.

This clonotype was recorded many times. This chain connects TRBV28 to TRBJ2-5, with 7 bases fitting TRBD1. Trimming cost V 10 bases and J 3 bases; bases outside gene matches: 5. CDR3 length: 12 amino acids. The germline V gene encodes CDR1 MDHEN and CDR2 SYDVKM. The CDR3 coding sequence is TGTGCCACCTGGGACAGTAAAGAGACCCAGTACTTC. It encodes CATWDSKETQYF.